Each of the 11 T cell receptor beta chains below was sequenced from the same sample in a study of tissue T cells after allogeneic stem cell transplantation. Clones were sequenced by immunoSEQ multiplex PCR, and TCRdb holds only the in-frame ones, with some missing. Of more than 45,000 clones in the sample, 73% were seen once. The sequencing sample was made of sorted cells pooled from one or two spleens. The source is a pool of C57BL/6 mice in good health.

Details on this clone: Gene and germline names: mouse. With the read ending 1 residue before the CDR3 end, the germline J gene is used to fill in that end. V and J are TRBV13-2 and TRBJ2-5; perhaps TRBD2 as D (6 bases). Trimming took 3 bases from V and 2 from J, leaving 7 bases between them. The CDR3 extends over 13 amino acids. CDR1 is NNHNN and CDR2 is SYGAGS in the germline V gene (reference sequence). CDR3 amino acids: CASGAGGQDTQYF. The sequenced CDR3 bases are TGTGCCAGCGGTGCGGGGGGCCAAGACACCCAGTAC.

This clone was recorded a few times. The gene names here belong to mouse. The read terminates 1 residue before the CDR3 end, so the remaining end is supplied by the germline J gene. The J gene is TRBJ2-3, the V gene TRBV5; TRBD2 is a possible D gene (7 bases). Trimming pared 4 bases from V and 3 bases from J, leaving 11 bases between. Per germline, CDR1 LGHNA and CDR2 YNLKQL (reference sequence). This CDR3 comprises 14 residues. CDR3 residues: CASSPRGAAETLYF. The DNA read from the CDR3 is TGTGCCAGCAGCCCCCGGGGGGCGGCAGAAACGCTGTAT.

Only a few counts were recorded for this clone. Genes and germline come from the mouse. Partial CDR3 DNA: TGTGCCAGCAGTCTCTCGACTGGGGGGGCGCTTGAACAGTAC. It is translated as CASSLSTGGALEQY. In full, the CDR3 reads CASSLSTGGALEQYF. The rearrangement joins TRBV26 to TRBJ2-7, with TRBD2 matching over 12 bases. The read gets to within 1 residue of the CDR3 end, and the germline J gene fills in the rest. The trim removed 3 bases at V and 6 bases at J, leaving 6 bases unmatched. Germline V CDR1 and CDR2: KGHPV, FQNQEV (reference sequence). This CDR3 region has 15 residues.

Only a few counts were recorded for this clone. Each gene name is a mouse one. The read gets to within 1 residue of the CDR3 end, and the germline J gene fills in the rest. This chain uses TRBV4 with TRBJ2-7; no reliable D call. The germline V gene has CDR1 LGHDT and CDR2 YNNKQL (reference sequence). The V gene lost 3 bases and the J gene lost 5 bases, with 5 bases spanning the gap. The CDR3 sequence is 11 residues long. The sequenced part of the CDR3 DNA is TGTGCCAGCAGCTACGGAGATGAACAGTAC. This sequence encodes CASSYGDEQY. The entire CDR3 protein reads CASSYGDEQYF.

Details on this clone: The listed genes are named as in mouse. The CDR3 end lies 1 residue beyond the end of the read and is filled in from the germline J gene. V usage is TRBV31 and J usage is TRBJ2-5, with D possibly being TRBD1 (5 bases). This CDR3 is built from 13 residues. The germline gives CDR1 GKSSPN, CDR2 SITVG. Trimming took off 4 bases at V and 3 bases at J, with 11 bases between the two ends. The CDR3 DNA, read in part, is TGTGCCTGGAAATCGCAGGGACAAGACACCCAGTAC. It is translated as CAWKSQGQDTQY. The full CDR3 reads CAWKSQGQDTQYF.

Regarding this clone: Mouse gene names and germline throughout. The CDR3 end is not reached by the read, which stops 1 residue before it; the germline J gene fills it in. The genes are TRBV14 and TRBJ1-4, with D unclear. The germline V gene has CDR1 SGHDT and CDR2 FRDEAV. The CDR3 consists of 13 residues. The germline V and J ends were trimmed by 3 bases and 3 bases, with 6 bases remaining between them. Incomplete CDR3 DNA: TGTGCCAGCAGTTCCGGGCCCAACGAAAGATTATTT. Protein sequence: CASSSGPNERLF. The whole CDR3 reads CASSSGPNERLFF.

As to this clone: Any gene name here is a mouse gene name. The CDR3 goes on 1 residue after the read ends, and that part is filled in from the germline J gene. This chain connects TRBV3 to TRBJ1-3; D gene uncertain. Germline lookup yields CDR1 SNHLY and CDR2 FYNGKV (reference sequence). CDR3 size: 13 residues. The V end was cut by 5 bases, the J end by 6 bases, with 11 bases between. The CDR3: CASSNRGTNTLYF. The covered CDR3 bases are TGTGCCAGCAGCAACCGGGGTACAAATACGCTCTAT. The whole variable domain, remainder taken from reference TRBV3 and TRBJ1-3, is GPKVLQIPSHQIIDMGQMVTLNCDPVSNHLYFYWYKQILGQQMEFLVNFYNGKVMEKSKLFKDQFSVERPDGSYFTLKIQPTALEDSAVYFCASSNRGTNTLYFGEGSRLIVV.

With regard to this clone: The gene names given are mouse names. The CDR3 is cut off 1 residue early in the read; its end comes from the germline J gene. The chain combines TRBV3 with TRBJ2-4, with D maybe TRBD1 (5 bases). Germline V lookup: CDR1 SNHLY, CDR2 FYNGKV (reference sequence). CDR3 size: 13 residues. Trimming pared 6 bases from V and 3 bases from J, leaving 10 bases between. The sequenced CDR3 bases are TGTGCCAGCAGTCAGGGAGGCCAAAACACCTTGTAC. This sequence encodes CASSQGGQNTLY. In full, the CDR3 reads CASSQGGQNTLYF.

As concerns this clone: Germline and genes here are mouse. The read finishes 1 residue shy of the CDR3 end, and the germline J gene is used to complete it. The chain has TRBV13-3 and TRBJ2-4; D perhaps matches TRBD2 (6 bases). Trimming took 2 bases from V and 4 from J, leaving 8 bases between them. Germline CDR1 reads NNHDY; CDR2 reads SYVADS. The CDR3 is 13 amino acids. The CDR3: CASSETGKNTLYF. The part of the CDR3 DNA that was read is TGTGCCAGCAGTGAAACTGGGAAAAACACCTTGTAC.

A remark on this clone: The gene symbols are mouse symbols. The CDR3 DNA, read in part, is TGTGCCAGCAGTCTGAATGGGGGGGTTGGTGACACCCAGTAC. Translated: CASSLNGGVGDTQY. From start to end, the CDR3 is CASSLNGGVGDTQYF. This chain links TRBV26 with TRBJ2-5, with 8 bases fitting TRBD2. The observed sequence ends 1 residue before the CDR3 terminus, with the missing tail filled in from the germline J gene. CDR3 length: 15 amino acids. V shed 2 bases and J 6 bases; nucleotides not matched to a gene: 7. CDR1 KGHPV and CDR2 FQNQEV come from the germline V gene (reference sequence). The full variable domain, rest sourced from reference TRBV26 and TRBJ2-5, is NSKVIQTPRYLVKGQGQKAKMRCIPEKGHPVVFWYQQNKNNEFKFLINFQNQEVLQQIDMTEKRFSAECPSNSPCSLEIQSSEAGDSALYLCASSLNGGVGDTQYFGPGTRLLVL.

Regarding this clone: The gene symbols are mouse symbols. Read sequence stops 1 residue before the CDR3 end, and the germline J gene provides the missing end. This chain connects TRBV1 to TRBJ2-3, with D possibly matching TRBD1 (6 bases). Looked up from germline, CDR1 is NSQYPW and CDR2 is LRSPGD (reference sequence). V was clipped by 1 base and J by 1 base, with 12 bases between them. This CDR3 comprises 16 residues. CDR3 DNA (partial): TGCACCTGCAGTGCAGGCGGCAGGGGCGGTGCAGAAACGCTGTAT. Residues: CTCSAGGRGGAETLY. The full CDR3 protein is CTCSAGGRGGAETLYF.